A single sample is the source of the 18 T cell receptor beta chains below, sequenced in a study of cytomegalovirus exposure and HLA in healthy donors. The table came from immunoSEQ multiplex PCR; TCRdb's copy has only in-frame clones and leaves some out. The table lists about 120,000 clones, 89% of them singletons. The source material was PBMCs. Receptors were obtained from a woman younger than 30 in good health and CMV-seronegative.

The chain recombines TRBV28 with TRBJ1-1; 10 bases agree with TRBD1. The CDR3 is 13 amino acids. CDR1 and CDR2 (germline): MDHEN, SYDVKM. Unmatched junction bases numbered 4, after V lost 7 bases and J lost 5 bases. CDR3 bases: TGTGCCAGCACCGACAGGGGGCGAACTGAAGCTTTCTTT. Translation: CASTDRGRTEAFF.

The rearrangement uses TRBV9 and TRBJ2-1, with 11 positions matching TRBD2. Germline assignment: CDR1 SGDLS and CDR2 YYNGEE. V shed 3 bases and J 10 bases; nucleotides not matched to a gene: 18. The CDR3 loop spans 18 amino acids. The CDR3 spells CASSEPRFTSGSLFEQFF. CDR3 nucleotide sequence: TGTGCCAGCAGCGAACCACGATTCACTAGCGGGAGCCTTTTCGAGCAGTTCTTC.

The chain joins TRBV10-2 to TRBJ2-3, with 10 bases lining up with TRBD2. The V segment lost 3 bases and the J segment 5 bases; nucleotides outside the gene matches: 5. Germline V gives CDR1 WSHSY, CDR2 SAAADI. The CDR3 is made up of 15 amino acids. CDR3 in amino acids: CASSDWTSGVDTQYF. The CDR3 DNA is TGCGCCAGCAGTGATTGGACTAGCGGAGTAGATACGCAGTATTTT.

The chain couples TRBV6-1 to TRBJ1-3; tentatively, D is TRBD1 (5 bases). V lost 2 bases and J lost 8, with 10 bases in between. The CDR3 has 13 residues. Germline CDR1 reads MNHNS; CDR2 reads SASEGT. Here the CDR3 reads CASSEIGVDTIYF. As DNA, the CDR3 is TGTGCCAGCAGTGAAATAGGGGTAGACACCATATATTTT.

This clone appeared a single time. CDR3 coding DNA: TGTGCCAGCAGCTGGGGCCTAGACAGACAGAGCTACGAGCAGTACTTC. As protein: CASSWGLDRQSYEQYF. The V call is TRBV5-6, the J call TRBJ2-7; the D gene is possibly TRBD1 (5 bases). In germline, CDR1 is SGHDT, CDR2 YYEEEE. This CDR3 contains 16 residues. Trimming took off 3 bases at V and 3 bases at J, with 19 bases between the two ends.

The sample holds one count of this clone. The CDR3 spells CSVTGLAGGNHEQYF. In nucleotides, the CDR3 is TGCAGCGTTACGGGACTAGCGGGAGGAAACCACGAGCAGTACTTC. The rearrangement joins TRBV29-1 to TRBJ2-7; TRBD2 matches 15 bases. The CDR3 runs 15 residues. Per germline, CDR1 SQVTM and CDR2 ANQGSEA. V was clipped by 5 bases and J by 5 bases; unmatched bases: 7.

The chain is built from TRBV7-8 and TRBJ2-1; unclear D gene. This CDR3 region has 14 residues. The V gene's germline CDR1 is SGHVS and CDR2 FQNEAQ. Trimming stripped 5 bases from V and 4 bases from J, with 12 bases between. The CDR3 DNA is TGTGCCAGCAGCCGCACAGTTTCTTACAATGAGCAGTTCTTC. Translated, it gives CASSRTVSYNEQFF.

This chain joins TRBV9 and TRBJ2-2; possibly TRBD1 for D (6 bases). This CDR3 spans 16 amino acids. Germline V gene data show CDR1 as SGDLS and CDR2 as YYNGEE. The V end lost 3 bases, the J end lost 1 base, and 13 bases lay between the germline ends. In nucleotides, the CDR3 is TGTGCCAGCAGCGCCTTAGGGGGAAGGAACACCGGGGAGCTGTTTTTT. Translated: CASSALGGRNTGELFF.

This chain uses TRBV18 with TRBJ2-1; 7 bases fit TRBD1. V was clipped by 0 bases and J by 7 bases; unmatched bases: 6. This CDR3 is 15 amino acids long. Germline lookup yields CDR1 KGHSH and CDR2 LQKENI. The CDR3 spells CASSPPRGPMNEQFF. The CDR3 nucleotides read TGTGCCAGCTCACCACCGAGGGGGCCCATGAATGAGCAGTTCTTC.

This chain joins TRBV19 and TRBJ1-2; D gene uncertain. This CDR3 is built from 12 residues. V was trimmed by 5 bases and J by 3 bases, leaving 7 bases between them. Germline V gene data show CDR1 as LNHDA and CDR2 as SQIVND (reference sequence). This CDR3 reads CASSSGYYGYTF. In DNA, the CDR3 is TGTGCCAGTAGTTCAGGTTACTATGGCTACACCTTC. Drawing the rest from reference TRBV19 and TRBJ1-2, the complete variable domain is DGGITQSPKYLFRKEGQNVTLSCEQNLNHDAMYWYRQDPGQGLRLIYYSQIVNDFQKGDIAEGYSVSREKKESFPLTVTSAQKNPTAFYLCASSSGYYGYTFGSGTRLTVV.

This clone has just one count. V is TRBV27 and J is TRBJ2-4, with 7 bases identical to TRBD1. Trimming cost V 5 bases and J 6 bases; bases outside gene matches: 10. Germline CDR1 is MNHEY and CDR2 is SMNVEV (reference sequence). The CDR3 totals 15 residues. The CDR3 here is CASSPRGSRGNIQYF. DNA for the CDR3: TGTGCCAGCAGTCCCAGGGGGAGTCGGGGAAACATTCAGTACTTC.

This clone has only one observation. The chain carries TRBV10-3 and TRBJ2-7, with 7 positions matching TRBD1. With V trimmed by 0 bases and J by 0 bases, 8 bases remained unmatched. Germline V gene sequence: CDR1 ENHRY, CDR2 SYGVKD. CDR3 length: 17 residues. This chain's CDR3 is CAISESRVTGNSYEQYF. CDR3 bases: TGTGCCATCAGTGAGTCGAGGGTGACAGGGAACTCCTACGAGCAGTACTTC.

The chain joins TRBV7-9 to TRBJ1-5; D may be TRBD1 (6 bases). V lost 1 base and J 4 bases, leaving 8 bases between the germline ends. The CDR3 has 14 residues. The germline V gene has CDR1 SEHNR and CDR2 FQNEAQ (reference sequence). CDR3 protein: CASSLGGGNQPQHF. For the CDR3, the DNA is TGTGCCAGCAGCTTAGGAGGGGGAAATCAGCCCCAGCATTTT. Variable domain in full (rest from reference TRBV7-9 and TRBJ1-5): DTGVSQNPRHKITKRGQNVTFRCDPISEHNRLYWYRQTLGQGPEFLTYFQNEAQLEKSRLLSDRFSAERPKGSFSTLEIQRTEQGDSAMYLCASSLGGGNQPQHFGDGTRLSIL.

This clone was seen only once. The chain has TRBV5-1 and TRBJ2-3; 9 positions agree with TRBD2. V dropped 3 bases and J dropped 0; count of bases not matched to a gene: 2. The CDR3 is 15 amino acids. CDR1 SGHRS and CDR2 YFSETQ come from the germline V gene. The CDR3 spells CASSWTSASTDTQYF. The CDR3 nucleotides read TGCGCCAGCAGCTGGACTAGCGCCAGCACAGATACGCAGTATTTT.

The chain carries TRBV27 and TRBJ2-3, with TRBD2 matching 11 bases. The CDR3 extends over 16 amino acids. Germline V gene lookup returns CDR1 MNHEY and CDR2 SMNVEV (reference sequence). V lost 3 bases to trimming and J lost 6 bases; unmatched junction nucleotides: 8. CDR3 in amino acids: CASSFWASGRRDTQYF. The CDR3 DNA reads as TGTGCCAGCAGTTTTTGGGCTAGCGGGAGGAGGGATACGCAGTATTTT.

The V gene is TRBV19, the J gene TRBJ2-7; no definite D call. The germline CDR1 and CDR2 sequences are LNHDA and SQIVND (reference sequence). Trimming left V 3 bases short and J 3 bases short, with 12 bases between. The CDR3 is 14 amino acids. CDR3 sequence reads: CASSIQFDFYEQYF. The CDR3 nucleotides read TGTGCCAGTAGTATTCAATTCGACTTCTACGAGCAGTACTTC.

The J gene is TRBJ2-7, the V gene TRBV18; D remains ambiguous. Germline V CDR1 and CDR2: KGHSH, LQKENI. The length of the CDR3 is 12 residues. Trimming removed 4 bases at V and 6 bases at J, with 10 bases between. The DNA of the CDR3 is TGTGCCAGCTCACGTGGCGGTGCCGAGCAGTACTTC. Translating it yields CASSRGGAEQYF.

The chain couples TRBV4-1 to TRBJ2-7, with TRBD1 matching over 8 bases. The CDR3 totals 15 residues. V was clipped by 4 bases and J by 2 bases; unmatched bases: 7. CDR1 is MGHRA and CDR2 is YSYEKL in the germline V gene. CDR3 region: CASSPRQGATYEQYF. The CDR3 DNA reads as TGCGCCAGCAGCCCCCGGCAGGGGGCGACCTACGAGCAGTACTTC.